This T cell receptor (beta chain) was captured by sequencing in a study of blood T cells in healthy people across ages. Germline loops: CDR1 LNHNV, CDR2 YYDKDF (reference sequence). V gave up 0 bases and J gave up 4 bases, with 16 bases separating them. This CDR3 region has 18 residues. The second PCR ran roughly 7 to 12 cycles with a sample-barcoded 5' primer and J-beta primers. Every single cDNA molecule received a tag from a template-switch adaptor with 12 random nucleotides. One entry per CDR3 protein, called by TCRdb with MiXCR from the 5' RACE reads. The sample lists about 840,000 distinct CDR3 sequences, almost 30% occurring once. These data also featured in a second study, about T cells of mothers and their children.

This TCR was sampled from a woman aged 40-49 years in good health. This rearrangement joins TRBV15 to TRBJ2-6; D is possibly TRBD1 or TRBD2 (5 bases each). Sequencing was done on a sample of blood. CDR3 coding DNA: TGTGCCACCAGCAGAGATGTCCAGGGAGTCTCCGGGGCCAACGTCCTGACTTTC. As protein: CATSRDVQGVSGANVLTF. Using reference TRBV15 and TRBJ2-6 for the parts outside the CDR3, the full variable domain is DAMVIQNPRYQVTQFGKPVTLSCSQTLNHNVMYWYQQKSSQAPKLLFHYYDKDFNNEADTPDNFQSRRPNTSFCFLDIRSPGLGDTAMYLCATSRDVQGVSGANVLTFGAGSRLTVL.